The text below deals with one T cell receptor beta chain. The target of this receptor is not known. The input lacks base qualities; no much larger clone sits a single base away. Based on the germline V gene, the CDR1 and CDR2 sequences are SNHLY and FYNNEI. A distance of 17 bases separates the germline ends of V and J, which lose 10 bases and 5 bases respectively. The CDR3, from cysteine to phenylalanine, totals 13 residues. Kept here is only the CDR3 DNA, which spans 39 bases and is read in frame from base 1. The data belong to a study of vaccination effects on CD4 cells after COVID-19 (dated by TCRdb to 2021 to 2024). Regarding the study in general: The ViraFEST assay stimulated PBMC with viral peptide pools and then used TCR sequencing to identify antigen-specific CD4+ T cell clonotypes by expansion. Each participant got two doses of an mRNA SARS-CoV-2 vaccine, either BNT162b2 or mRNA-1273. In two convalescent patients, pre-vaccine samples were collected 16 days and one week ahead of the first dose, 142 and 148 days after COVID-19 diagnosis. About 2.2 million PBMC per well were cultured in IMDM with about 5.1% human AB serum, 8.5 to 10 IU/ml IL-2 and gentamicin, plus 10 ug/ml peptides. SARS-CoV-2 spike-specific CD4+ TCR repertoires were compared before and after mRNA vaccination in COVID-19 convalescent patients and in infection-naive vaccine recipients. Altogether, nine to ten COVID-19 convalescent patients and a few SARS-CoV-2-naive healthy vaccine recipients made up the full study. Cultures from other donors in the study were sequenced using the Oncomine TCR Beta short-read assay on an Illumina iSeq 100.

What the work shows at the level of the full study, not this receptor alone: The study was limited by a small number of convalescent patients, and early post-infection timepoints were lacking. Marked clonal contraction was observed in both infection-induced and vaccine-induced clones at late post-vaccination timepoints, consistent with waning T cell responses. In convalescent patients, the post-vaccine spike-reactive repertoire consisted mainly of new vaccine-induced clones, largely distinct from infection-induced clones.

After around eleven days of culture, CD4+ T cells were isolated with the EasySep CD4+ T cell isolation kit. PCR-confirmed SARS-CoV-2 infection had occurred in convalescent patients between March and December 2020, before the Alpha, Beta and Delta variants emerged in the United States. Half of the culture medium was replaced with fresh IL-2-containing medium on days 3 and 7. Unless noted otherwise, every peptide stimulation condition was grown in triplicate wells. PBMC were separated from whole blood using Ficoll-Paque Plus gradient centrifugation and were then either cryopreserved at -140C or used fresh. Genomic DNA was extracted from cultured CD4+ T cells with the QIAamp micro DNA kit. The method was the immunoSEQ multiplex PCR assay. DNA from the cultured and isolated CD4+ T cells underwent TCR beta CDR3 sequencing. In the authors' own workflow: Non-productive TCR sequences were removed, reads were trimmed to the CDR3 region, and CDR3s of at least 7 amino acids were retained. Antigen-specific clonotypes were identified with the MANAFEST web app by comparing expansion in peptide wells against reference cultures. For clones to be considered positive, expansion at FDR<0.05 versus reference and all other wells, an odds ratio above 5, and a frequency above 0.1% in two replicate wells were required. Clonotypes significantly expanded in SARS-CoV-2 spike wells and in at least one common cold coronavirus spike condition were defined as cross-reactive. CDR3 similarity was assessed by Levenshtein distance using the stringdist R package, and unrooted trees were constructed with ape in R 3.6.1. As stored in TCRdb, this immuneACCESS dataset retains in-frame rearrangements with V and J assigned. A fraction of the clones does not appear; measured against another copy, unresolved V genes explain less than half of the discrepancy, and the remainder lacks a known reason. The V and J calls and clone size were taken over from that table, and D and trimming were inferred from the DNA. The sample table lists about 45,000 clones, around 76% of them with a count of one. Roughly 9.4% of the sample comes from the top ten.

The sequence joins TRBV2 to TRBJ2-5; the D gene is possibly TRBD1 or TRBD2, each agreeing over 5 bases. The sample was CD4+ T cells from PBMCs cultured without peptide, taken before COVID-19 vaccination. The origin of this receptor is a human donor who had a prior SARS-CoV-2 infection. The DNA sequence is TGTGCCACCCAAGGGCCCTGGGGGGAGACCCAGTACTTC. The translation is CATQGPWGETQYF.